This T cell receptor beta chain was obtained from a study of CD8+CD57+ T cells in acquired aplastic anemia (dated by TCRdb to 2017 to 2018). The study in broad terms: DNA extracted from sorted CD4+ and CD8+ cells had a mean of roughly 3.4 ug, with a range of 0.2 to 27.4 ug. For healthy donor samples, the average read count was about 10.8 million for CD4+ cells and 11 million to 14 million for CD8+ cells.

What the work shows at the level of the full study, not this receptor alone: CD8+ Simpson's diversity did not differ significantly between patients and healthy controls (P=0.060). Over 25 CD8+ CDR3 sequences were found in both patients and controls but appeared to be highly expressed in patients and within the immunodominant clones of the patients.

Comment on this clonotype: What antigen it recognizes has not been identified. Nothing much larger sits one base from this clone, and base qualities are not available.

Genomic DNA was used as template for profiling of TCR beta VDJ combinations and CDR3 sequences. An Illumina HiSeq 2000 was used for TCR repertoire sequencing. In the authors' own workflow: Repertoire assessment relied on Simpson's diversity index, CDR3 size and DJ length profiles, and TRBV/TRBJ rearrangement plots. The immunodominant clone was defined as the most abundant DNA sequence in deep sequencing data. CDR3 amino acid sequences were screened for sharing across subjects and were compared with published repertoires and the VDJdb database. TCRdb applied fastp at Q25 and MiXCR to the public reads, then kept only in-frame beta chains. Rows with a matching CDR3 protein are joined into one entry that keeps the most common DNA and genes. The V and J calls and clone size come from TCRdb's table, not from the authors' own analysis. Across this sample there are approximately 200,000 distinct CDR3 sequences, with approximately 57% seen only once. The ten largest make up around 28% of the sample.

For CDR1 and CDR2, the germline V gene lists SQVTM and ANQGSEA. The V and J ends are trimmed by 3 bases and 5 bases, leaving 8 bases between them. Including the terminal cysteine and phenylalanine, the CDR3 comprises 12 residues. Only the CDR3 region is kept as DNA, spanning 36 bases read in frame from base 1. In the study, sorted CD4+ and CD8+ blood T cells from patients with severe aplastic anemia and from healthy subjects underwent deep sequencing of TCR repertoires. Ficoll-Paque density gradient centrifugation was used to isolate peripheral blood mononuclear cells. Before DNA extraction, CD4+ and CD8+ T cells were sorted by FACS or by magnetic beads.

The material sequenced was sorted CD4+, CD8+, or CD8+CD57+ T cells (not recorded which) from PBMCs. The receptor chain draws on TRBV29-1 and TRBJ2-4, with the D call perhaps TRBD1 or TRBD2, as 6 bases match in each case. This sequence was found in a human donor in good health. The base sequence is TGCAGCGTTGATGGGGGGCAAAACATTCAGTACTTC. Translation gives CSVDGGQNIQYF.